Listed below are T cell receptor beta chains from one sample, sequenced in a study of T cell responses to AZD1222 COVID-19 vaccine. Repertoires were generated with immunoSEQ multiplex PCR, while TCRdb's copy carries only in-frame clones and drops some. Of 90,000 to 150,000 clones in the sample, around 87% were seen once. The specimen comprised peripheral blood, sampled on day 0 of AZD1222 vaccination. The receptor set was obtained from an adult in good health. Both conserved end residues are part of each CDR3. Each record gives: D gene, V gene, clone size, J gene, CDR3 length, CDR3 protein, CDR3 DNA. D genes are given only for firm matches. A clone size is listed for some rows: how often the clone was seen (once, few, many), or a class if it is expanded.

D gene: NA
V gene: TRBV5-6
clone size: NA
J gene: TRBJ2-2
CDR3 length: 11
CDR3 protein: CASSSGGELFF
CDR3 DNA: TGTGCCAGCAGCTCTGGCGGGGAGCTGTTTTTT

D gene: NA
V gene: TRBV11-2
clone size: NA
J gene: TRBJ1-1
CDR3 length: 15
CDR3 protein: CASSLGALRGTEAFF
CDR3 DNA: TGTGCCAGCAGCTTAGGGGCCTTGAGGGGAACTGAAGCTTTCTTT

D gene: TRBD1
V gene: TRBV14
clone size: NA
J gene: TRBJ2-3
CDR3 length: 18
CDR3 protein: CASSQDHWDRRRTDTQYF
CDR3 DNA: TGTGCCAGCAGCCAAGATCATTGGGACAGGCGACGAACAGATACGCAGTATTTT

D gene: TRBD1
V gene: TRBV6-5
clone size: NA
J gene: TRBJ1-4
CDR3 length: 15
CDR3 protein: CASSFVRGANEKLFF
CDR3 DNA: TGTGCCAGCAGCTTCGTCAGGGGGGCTAATGAAAAACTGTTTTTT

D gene: NA
V gene: TRBV7-3
clone size: once
J gene: TRBJ2-3
CDR3 length: 14
CDR3 protein: CASSGAEHTDTQYF
CDR3 DNA: TGTGCCAGCAGCGGAGCGGAACACACAGATACGCAGTATTTT

D gene: NA
V gene: TRBV7-9
clone size: NA
J gene: TRBJ1-2
CDR3 length: 13
CDR3 protein: CASSSSRGYGYTF
CDR3 DNA: TGTGCCAGCAGCTCCAGCAGAGGGTATGGCTACACCTTC

D gene: NA
V gene: TRBV9
clone size: NA
J gene: TRBJ1-3
CDR3 length: 18
CDR3 protein: CASSVVRLLRHSGNTIYF
CDR3 DNA: TGTGCCAGCAGCGTAGTTCGGCTTTTGCGTCACTCTGGAAACACCATATATTTT

D gene: TRBD1
V gene: TRBV11-3
clone size: NA
J gene: TRBJ2-3
CDR3 length: 14
CDR3 protein: CASSRTGGVDTQYF
CDR3 DNA: TGTGCCAGCAGCCGGACAGGGGGTGTAGATACGCAGTATTTT

D gene: NA
V gene: TRBV4-1
clone size: NA
J gene: TRBJ1-5
CDR3 length: 17
CDR3 protein: CASSQVGGRARGQPQHF
CDR3 DNA: TGCGCCAGCAGCCAAGTGGGGGGCCGGGCCCGAGGTCAGCCCCAGCATTTT

D gene: NA
V gene: TRBV9
clone size: NA
J gene: TRBJ2-2
CDR3 length: 13
CDR3 protein: CASSVVGTGELFF
CDR3 DNA: TGTGCCAGCAGCGTAGTCGGCACCGGGGAGCTGTTTTTT

D gene: NA
V gene: TRBV5-6
clone size: NA
J gene: TRBJ2-6
CDR3 length: 17
CDR3 protein: CASSPLGLAAGANVLTF
CDR3 DNA: TGTGCCAGCAGCCCTCTAGGGTTAGCTGCTGGGGCCAACGTCCTGACTTTC

D gene: NA
V gene: TRBV7-9
clone size: NA
J gene: TRBJ2-2
CDR3 length: 14
CDR3 protein: CASSLRRNTGELFF
CDR3 DNA: TGTGCCAGCAGCTTACGCAGAAACACCGGGGAGCTGTTTTTT

D gene: NA
V gene: TRBV6-6
clone size: NA
J gene: TRBJ1-6
CDR3 length: 15
CDR3 protein: CASSNPTGIYSPLHF
CDR3 DNA: TGTGCCAGCAGTAACCCTACAGGGATCTATTCACCCCTCCACTTT

D gene: TRBD1
V gene: TRBV7-9
clone size: many
J gene: TRBJ1-2
CDR3 length: 17
CDR3 protein: CASSLEGTGGSVYGYTF
CDR3 DNA: TGTGCCAGCAGCTTAGAGGGGACAGGGGGCTCCGTATATGGCTACACCTTC

D gene: TRBD1
V gene: TRBV19
clone size: NA
J gene: TRBJ1-6
CDR3 length: 17
CDR3 protein: CASQTGTGDLLGSPLHF
CDR3 DNA: TGTGCCAGTCAAACCGGGACAGGGGATCTGCTCGGATCACCCCTCCACTTT

D gene: TRBD2
V gene: TRBV18
clone size: NA
J gene: TRBJ2-7
CDR3 length: 15
CDR3 protein: CASSKGTSSRGEQYF
CDR3 DNA: TGTGCCAGCTCAAAGGGGACTAGCTCGAGAGGCGAGCAGTACTTC

D gene: NA
V gene: TRBV4-1
clone size: once
J gene: TRBJ1-4
CDR3 length: 16
CDR3 protein: CASSQDPGAGNEKLFF
CDR3 DNA: TGCGCCAGCAGCCAAGACCCAGGTGCGGGTAATGAAAAACTGTTTTTT